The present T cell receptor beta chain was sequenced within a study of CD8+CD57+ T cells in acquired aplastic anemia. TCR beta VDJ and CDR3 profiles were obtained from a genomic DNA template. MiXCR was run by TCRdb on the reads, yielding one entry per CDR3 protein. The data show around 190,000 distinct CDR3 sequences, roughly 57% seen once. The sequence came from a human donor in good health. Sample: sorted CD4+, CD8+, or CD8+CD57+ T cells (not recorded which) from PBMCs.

The CDR3 sequence is CASSIGTGTENSGANVLTF. CDR3 coding DNA: TGTGCCAGCAGCATAGGAACCGGGACGGAAAACTCTGGGGCCAACGTCCTGACTTTC. V usage is TRBV7-9 and J usage is TRBJ2-6; D may correspond to TRBD1 or TRBD2 (5 bases each). The CDR3 extends over 19 amino acids. The germline CDR1 and CDR2 sequences are SEHNR and FQNEAQ (reference sequence). Deletions cut 5 bases from V and 0 bases from J, with 20 bases between.